These 11 T cell receptor beta chains share one sample of origin, sequenced in a study of prognosis after radiotherapy for stage I lung cancer. The genomic DNA TCR beta CDR3 region underwent two rounds of multiplex PCR. The use of primers specific to each TRBV and TRBJ gene characterized first-round PCR. MiXCR, run by TCRdb on the multiplex PCR reads, gives a single entry per CDR3 protein. There are 20,000 to 25,000 distinct CDR3 sequences in the sample; approximately 40% occur only once, and about 22% lies in the top ten. The sample here was PBMCs, taken before or after stereotactic body radiation therapy (not recorded which). Every receptor here comes from a donor over 45 with non-small cell lung cancer.

In its sample, this clonotype was seen a few times. A much larger clone lies a single base off, so this may be a read error. The rearrangement joins TRBV15 to TRBJ1-1; TRBD1 matches at 11 bases. J lost 5 bases, V lost 8 bases, and 13 bases had no gene match. Germline assignment: CDR1 LNHNV and CDR2 YYDKDF (reference sequence). The CDR3 has 16 residues. The CDR3 sequence: CATGSPDRGPETEAFF. CDR3 nucleotide sequence: TGTGCCACCGGGTCTCCGGACAGGGGGCCGGAGACTGAAGCTTTCTTT.

This clonotype was detected ten times or more. The J gene is TRBJ2-1, the V gene TRBV7-6; 8 bases agree with TRBD2. V trimming: 2 bases; J trimming: 5 bases; junction bases outside the gene matches: 2. Germline V gives CDR1 SGHVS, CDR2 FNYEAQ. The CDR3 covers 14 residues. The chain's CDR3 is CASSLPGGNNEQFF. The CDR3, as DNA: TGTGCCAGCAGCTTACCGGGAGGGAACAATGAGCAGTTCTTC.

This clonotype occurred many times. The rearrangement links TRBV24-1 to TRBJ2-1, with TRBD1 matching over 8 bases. The CDR3 runs to 14 residues. The germline CDR1 and CDR2 sequences are KGHDR and SFDVKD. The J segment lost 7 bases and the V segment lost 5 bases, leaving 6 bases of the junction unmatched. The chain's CDR3 is CATSGQTGGNEQFF. The CDR3 nucleotides read TGTGCCACCAGTGGCCAAACAGGGGGAAATGAGCAGTTCTTC.

This clonotype has just a few counts. A single base is all that separates this from a far larger clone, so a read error is likely. J is TRBJ1-2 and V is TRBV6-4, with D hard to call. The CDR3 consists of 13 residues. V was trimmed by 9 bases and J by 3 bases, leaving 14 bases between them. The germline V gene encodes CDR1 MRHNA and CDR2 SNTAGT. The CDR3 sequence: CARRRQPYYGYTF. The DNA of the CDR3 is TGTGCCAGACGACGGCAGCCCTACTATGGCTACACCTTC.

The chain recombines TRBV7-9 with TRBJ1-2, with D tentatively TRBD1 (5 bases). CDR1 SEHNR and CDR2 FQNEAQ come from the germline V gene (reference sequence). The CDR3 consists of 13 residues. The V end lost 0 bases, the J end lost 6 bases, and 8 bases lay between the germline ends. The CDR3 reads CASSLARDHGYTF. The CDR3 DNA reads as TGTGCCAGCAGCTTAGCCAGGGACCATGGCTACACCTTC. Variable domain in full (rest from reference TRBV7-9 and TRBJ1-2): DTGVSQNPRHKITKRGQNVTFRCDPISEHNRLYWYRQTLGQGPEFLTYFQNEAQLEKSRLLSDRFSAERPKGSFSTLEIQRTEQGDSAMYLCASSLARDHGYTFGSGTRLTVV.

As regards this clonotype: The junction shows a germline mismatch at one end, possibly a read error. The V gene is TRBV6-2 or TRBV6-3, the J gene TRBJ2-7; the D gene could be TRBD1 or TRBD2 (7 bases each). Germline CDR1 and CDR2: MNHEY and SVGEGT. The CDR3 spans 13 residues. In DNA form, the CDR3 reads TGTGCCATCAGGGGGGGCAACACCTACGAGCATTACTTC. Translated: CAIRGGNTYEHYF.

This clonotype was counted at least ten times. The V and J genes are TRBV2 and TRBJ1-1; 9 bases agree with TRBD1. V was pared by 5 bases and J by 6 bases, with 4 bases of the junction left unmatched. The CDR3 totals 13 residues. Germline loops: CDR1 SNHLY, CDR2 FYNNEI. Here the CDR3 DNA reads TGTGCCAGCAGTAAGGACAGGGGCCCTGAAGCTTTCTTT. This gives the protein CASSKDRGPEAFF.

This clonotype was seen at least ten times. This rearrangement joins TRBV27 to TRBJ2-6; D might be TRBD1 or TRBD2, each matching 5 bases. This CDR3 spans 15 amino acids. Per germline, CDR1 MNHEY and CDR2 SMNVEV (reference sequence). Trimming removed 0 bases at V and 2 bases at J, with 5 bases between. CDR3 sequence reads: CASSLSGAGANVLTF. For the CDR3, the DNA is TGTGCCAGCAGTTTATCGGGGGCTGGGGCCAACGTCCTGACTTTC.

The rearrangement joins TRBV12-3 or TRBV12-4 to TRBJ1-3; D is unclear. The CDR3 has 15 amino acids. The ends were cut back, 7 bases at V and 4 bases at J, with 17 bases in the middle. CDR3 amino acids: CASTALVDVGNTIYF. CDR3 DNA sequence: TGTGCCAGCACCGCCTTAGTGGATGTCGGAAACACCATATATTTT.

This clonotype was seen a handful of times. It differs at one base from a far larger clone, so likely a read error. CDR3 residues: CASINRGVHEQYF. In nucleotides, the CDR3 is TGTGCCAGCATCAACAGGGGGGTCCACGAGCAGTACTTC. The rearrangement joins TRBV7-3 to TRBJ2-7, with 8 bases matching TRBD1. CDR1 is SGHTA, CDR2 FQGTGA, per germline. V shed 7 bases, J shed 5 bases, and the junction held 7 bases outside the gene matches. The CDR3 length is 13 residues.

On this clonotype: It may be a read error: a sequence one base away is much more abundant. The rearrangement links TRBV29-1 to TRBJ2-1, with 9 nucleotides matching TRBD1. The CDR3 extends over 17 amino acids. The V segment lost 7 bases and the J segment 4 bases; nucleotides outside the gene matches: 17. The germline V gene encodes CDR1 SQVTM and CDR2 ANQGSEA. CDR3 in DNA: TGCAGCGCTAAAAATCCAGATGGGACAGGGTCTTACAATGAGCAGTTCTTC. Its translation is CSAKNPDGTGSYNEQFF.